The 21 T cell receptor beta chains below were found in one sample sequenced in a study of cytomegalovirus exposure and HLA in healthy donors. The PCR was carried out with 60 Vbeta primers and 13 Jbeta primers. The repertoire was sequenced with immunoSEQ multiplex PCR; TCRdb's copy has only in-frame clones and lacks some. The table includes about 95,000 clones, nearly 80% detected once. Sequences were obtained from PBMCs. Every receptor here comes from a woman between 40 and 50 years old in good health and CMV-seropositive.

This clone was found a few times. The chain joins TRBV10-1 to TRBJ1-1, with D unresolved. Trimming took 3 bases from V and 5 from J, leaving 7 bases between them. The CDR3 covers 12 residues. The germline CDR1 and CDR2 sequences are WNHNN and SYGVQD (reference sequence). The CDR3 region is CASSDRQTEAFF. The CDR3 nucleotides are TGCGCCAGCAGTGATAGACAAACTGAAGCTTTCTTT.

This chain uses TRBV5-5 with TRBJ1-2; D is unresolved. The CDR3 contains 17 residues. Germline assignment: CDR1 SGHKS and CDR2 YYEKEE (reference sequence). Trimming took 4 bases from V and 0 from J, leaving 19 bases between them. The CDR3 coding sequence is TGTGCCAGCAGCCTCCTCCCACTGGCCGGAGCTAACTATGGCTACACCTTC. It encodes CASSLLPLAGANYGYTF.

The chain carries TRBV2 and TRBJ2-7; no clear D. This CDR3 has 13 residues. The V end lost 6 bases, the J end lost 7 bases, and 16 bases lay between the germline ends. The V gene's germline CDR1 is SNHLY and CDR2 FYNNEI. The CDR3 loop reads CASRLSPIEEQYF. CDR3 sequence (DNA): TGTGCCAGCAGACTAAGCCCAATCGAGGAGCAGTACTTC.

This clone was counted once. The chain has TRBV2 and TRBJ2-1, with TRBD2 matching 10 bases. The CDR3 consists of 14 residues. Germline V gene data show CDR1 as SNHLY and CDR2 as FYNNEI. Unmatched junction bases numbered 4, after V lost 9 bases and J lost 2 bases. CDR3 residues: CARGTSVAYNEQFF. The CDR3 DNA reads as TGTGCCAGAGGGACTAGCGTCGCCTACAATGAGCAGTTCTTC.

The CDR3 is CASSLNGVWWYF. CDR3 nucleotides: TGTGCCAGCAGTTTAAACGGAGTTTGGTGGTACTTC. The chain recombines TRBV27 with TRBJ2-7; D remains ambiguous. Germline CDR1 and CDR2: MNHEY and SMNVEV (reference sequence). The CDR3 length is 12 residues. Trimming shortened V by 2 bases and J by 12 bases, and 14 bases separated the two germline ends.

This sequence joins TRBV7-9 and TRBJ2-1; 10 bases are shared with TRBD2. CDR1 SEHNR and CDR2 FQNEAQ come from the germline V gene (reference sequence). This CDR3 is built from 18 residues. Trimming cost V 5 bases and J 8 bases; bases outside gene matches: 18. Here the CDR3 DNA reads TGTGCCAGCAGCCCCGGGAGGCTAGCGGGAGTGGGGGGGTATGAGCAGTTCTTC. Translating it yields CASSPGRLAGVGGYEQFF.

The rearrangement links TRBV5-1 to TRBJ2-3, with a possible D match to TRBD2 (6 bases). The CDR3 is made up of 15 amino acids. V was cut by 0 bases and J by 0 bases, with 8 bases left in between. Per germline, CDR1 SGHRS and CDR2 YFSETQ. CDR3 sequence (DNA): TGCGCCAGCAGCTTGGGCGGGAAAAGCACAGATACGCAGTATTTT. Translating gives CASSLGGKSTDTQYF.

On this clone itself: Germline is not matched at one junction end, which may reflect a read error. The genes are TRBV7-8 and TRBJ1-1; 7 nucleotides align to TRBD1. This CDR3 has 15 amino acids. Germline V gives CDR1 SGHVS, CDR2 FQNEAQ. For the CDR3, the DNA is TGTGCCAGCAGCTTAGAGGCCAGGGGGAACCCTGAAGCTTTCTTT. Its translation is CASSLEARGNPEAFF.

The genes are TRBV2 and TRBJ2-1; maybe TRBD1 (6 bases). Deletions cut 11 bases from V and 8 bases from J, with 16 bases between. The CDR3 spans 12 residues. Looked up from germline, CDR1 is SNHLY and CDR2 is FYNNEI. The CDR3 reads CAGKQGFDEQFF. The CDR3 DNA reads as TGTGCCGGCAAACAGGGTTTCGATGAGCAGTTCTTC.

The V call is TRBV19, the J call TRBJ1-1; 9 bases align to TRBD1. CDR1 is LNHDA, CDR2 SQIVND, per germline (reference sequence). The CDR3 is 17 residues long. The junction had 16 bases not matched to a gene; V was cut back by 6 bases and J by 5 bases. This chain's CDR3 is CASRTAQLGQGGTEAFF. The CDR3 coding sequence is TGTGCCAGTAGAACGGCACAATTGGGACAGGGAGGAACTGAAGCTTTCTTT.

This chain connects TRBV6-5 to TRBJ2-7; TRBD1 agrees at 9 bases. The CDR3 loop spans 15 amino acids. CDR1 is MNHEY, CDR2 SVGAGI, per germline. J lost 1 base, V lost 2 bases, and 3 bases had no gene match. The chain's CDR3 is CASSYGTGSSYEQYF. The CDR3 nucleotides are TGTGCCAGCAGTTACGGGACAGGGAGTTCCTACGAGCAGTACTTC.

This clone was recorded once. The V call is TRBV2, the J call TRBJ2-1, with 7 bases fitting TRBD1. Looked up from germline, CDR1 is SNHLY and CDR2 is FYNNEI. With 3 bases clipped from V and 7 bases from J, the junction kept 3 bases outside the gene matches. This CDR3 has 13 residues. The CDR3 is CASSDSTGNEQFF. The DNA of the CDR3 is TGTGCCAGCAGTGACTCGACAGGGAATGAGCAGTTCTTC.

The chain uses TRBV19 and TRBJ2-5; 12 bases fit TRBD1. J lost 4 bases, V lost 3 bases, and 6 bases had no gene match. The CDR3 spans 16 residues. The germline V gene has CDR1 LNHDA and CDR2 SQIVND (reference sequence). The CDR3 loop reads CASSMMGQGAGETQYF. The CDR3 DNA is TGTGCCAGTAGTATGATGGGACAGGGGGCAGGAGAGACCCAGTACTTC.

The chain employs TRBV5-6 and TRBJ2-5; D unclear. The CDR3 consists of 11 residues. CDR1 is SGHDT, CDR2 YYEEEE, per germline. The V end lost 4 bases, the J end lost 5 bases, and 6 bases lay between the germline ends. CDR3: CASSRRETQYF. CDR3 in DNA: TGTGCCAGCAGCCGTCGGGAGACCCAGTACTTC.

This clone is a singleton in its sample. The chain combines TRBV28 with TRBJ2-5, with 7 positions matching TRBD1. The CDR3 runs 15 residues. CDR1 and CDR2 (germline): MDHEN, SYDVKM. The trim removed 2 bases at V and 4 bases at J, leaving 7 bases unmatched. As DNA, the CDR3 is TGTGCCAGCAGTTTAGTAAACACAGGGGTAGAGACCCAGTACTTC. Translated, it gives CASSLVNTGVETQYF.

The V and J genes are TRBV6-1 and TRBJ2-3; 7 nucleotides agree with TRBD1. Germline loops: CDR1 MNHNS, CDR2 SASEGT. Trimming took 4 bases from V and 0 from J; bases not matched to a gene: 7. The CDR3 sequence is 16 residues long. The CDR3 loop reads CASSGEDRTSTDTQYF. The CDR3 bases are TGTGCCAGCAGTGGCGAGGACAGGACTAGCACAGATACGCAGTATTTT.

The genes are TRBV6-1 and TRBJ2-7, with a possible D match to TRBD2 (5 bases). The germline V and J ends were trimmed by 7 bases and 4 bases, with 14 bases remaining between them. The CDR3 consists of 13 residues. CDR1 MNHNS and CDR2 SASEGT come from the germline V gene. CDR3 sequence reads: CASTRSWEYEQYF. The CDR3 nucleotides are TGTGCCAGCACCCGAAGTTGGGAGTACGAGCAGTACTTC.

This clone occurred a few times. V gene TRBV7-2 combines with J gene TRBJ2-7; the match to TRBD2 covers 11 bases. CDR3 length equals 16 residues. V shed 5 bases, J shed 6 bases, and the junction held 12 bases outside the gene matches. Germline V CDR1 and CDR2: SGHTA, FQGNSA. The CDR3 loop reads CASSLLSGRGSSEQYF. As DNA, the CDR3 is TGTGCCAGCAGCCTTCTTAGCGGGAGGGGCTCGAGCGAGCAGTACTTC. The whole variable domain, remainder taken from reference TRBV7-2 and TRBJ2-7, is GAGVSQSPSNKVTEKGKDVELRCDPISGHTALYWYRQSLGQGLEFLIYFQGNSAPDKSGLPSDRFSAERTGGSVSTLTIQRTQQEDSAVYLCASSLLSGRGSSEQYFGPGTRLTVT.

The chain uses TRBV28 and TRBJ2-3, with TRBD2 as a possible D gene (5 bases). CDR3 length: 14 residues. Germline CDR1 MDHEN, CDR2 SYDVKM. V lost 3 bases and J lost 6, with 13 bases in between. CDR3 sequence reads: CASSFERASDTQYF. DNA for the CDR3: TGTGCCAGCAGTTTCGAGAGGGCATCGGATACGCAGTATTTT.

The V and J genes are TRBV12-2 and TRBJ1-5. TRBV12-2 has pseudogene status. CDR3 length: 15 amino acids. CDR3 residues: CASRFQTDPNQPQHF. The CDR3 nucleotides are TGTGCAAGTCGCTTTCAGACTGACCCCAATCAGCCCCAGCATTTT.

V is TRBV6-5 and J is TRBJ1-1; 7 positions agree with TRBD1. The CDR3 is 13 amino acids. Trimming took 7 bases from V and 5 from J; bases not matched to a gene: 7. Germline CDR1 is MNHEY and CDR2 is SVGAGI. CDR3 in amino acids: CASNRQGATEAFF. CDR3 DNA sequence: TGTGCCAGCAATAGACAGGGTGCAACTGAAGCTTTCTTT.